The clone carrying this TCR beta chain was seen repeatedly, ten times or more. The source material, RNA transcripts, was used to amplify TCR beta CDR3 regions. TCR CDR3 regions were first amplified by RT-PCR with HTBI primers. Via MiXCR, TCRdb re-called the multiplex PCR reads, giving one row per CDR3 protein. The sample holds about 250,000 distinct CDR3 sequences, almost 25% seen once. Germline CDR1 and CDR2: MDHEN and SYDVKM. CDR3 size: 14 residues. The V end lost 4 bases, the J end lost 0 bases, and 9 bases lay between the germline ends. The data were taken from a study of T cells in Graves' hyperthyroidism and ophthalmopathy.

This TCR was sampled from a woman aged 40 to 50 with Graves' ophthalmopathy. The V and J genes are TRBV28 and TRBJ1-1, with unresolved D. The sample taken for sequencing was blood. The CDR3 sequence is CASSSRPVNTEAFF. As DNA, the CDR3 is TGTGCCAGCAGTTCAAGACCGGTGAACACTGAAGCTTTCTTT.